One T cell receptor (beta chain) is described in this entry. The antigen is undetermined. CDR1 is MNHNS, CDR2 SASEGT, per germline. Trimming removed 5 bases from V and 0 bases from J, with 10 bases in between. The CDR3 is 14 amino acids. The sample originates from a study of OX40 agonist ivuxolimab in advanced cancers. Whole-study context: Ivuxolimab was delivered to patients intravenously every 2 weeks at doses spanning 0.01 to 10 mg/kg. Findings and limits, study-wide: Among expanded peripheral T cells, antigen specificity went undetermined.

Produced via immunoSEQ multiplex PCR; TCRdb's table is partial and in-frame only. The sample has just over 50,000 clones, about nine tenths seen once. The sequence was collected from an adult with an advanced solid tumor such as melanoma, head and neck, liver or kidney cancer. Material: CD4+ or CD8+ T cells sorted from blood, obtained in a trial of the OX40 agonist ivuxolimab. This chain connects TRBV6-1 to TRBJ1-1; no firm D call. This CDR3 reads CASSRPGLNTEAFF. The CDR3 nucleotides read TGTGCCAGCAGTAGACCCGGATTGAACACTGAAGCTTTCTTT.